The entry below describes one T cell receptor (beta chain). TCRdb processed the 5' RACE reads again and assigns one entry to each CDR3 protein, with no DNA. The sample has 500,000 to 700,000 distinct CDR3 sequences. These data belong to a study of T cells expressing NK-cell markers. Sequencing was done on a sample of blood T cells: a sorted CD56 or NKG2C T cell subset, CD4+ or CD8+ T cells, or bulk PBMC T cells (not recorded which). The receptor was derived from a man between 18 and 35 years old in good health.

CDR3 sequence: CASSPGRLLITGELFF. The V gene is TRBV7-9, the J gene TRBJ2-2; absent DNA, TCRdb's TRBD1 call cannot be checked. The germline V gene encodes CDR1 SEHNR and CDR2 FQNEAQ (reference sequence). The CDR3 contains 16 residues.